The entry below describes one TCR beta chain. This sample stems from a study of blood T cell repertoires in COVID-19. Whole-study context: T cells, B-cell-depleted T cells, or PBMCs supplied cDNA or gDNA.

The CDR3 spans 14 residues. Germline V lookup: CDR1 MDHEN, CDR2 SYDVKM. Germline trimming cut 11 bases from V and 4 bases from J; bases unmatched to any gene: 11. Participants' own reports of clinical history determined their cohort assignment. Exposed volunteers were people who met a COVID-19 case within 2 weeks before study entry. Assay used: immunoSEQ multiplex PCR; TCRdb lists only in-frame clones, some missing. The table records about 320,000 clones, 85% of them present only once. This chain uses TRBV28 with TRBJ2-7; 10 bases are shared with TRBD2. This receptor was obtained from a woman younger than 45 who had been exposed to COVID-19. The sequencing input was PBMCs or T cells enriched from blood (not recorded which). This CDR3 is CALRISGRLYEQYF. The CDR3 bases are TGTGCCTTAAGAATTAGCGGGAGGTTGTACGAGCAGTACTTC.